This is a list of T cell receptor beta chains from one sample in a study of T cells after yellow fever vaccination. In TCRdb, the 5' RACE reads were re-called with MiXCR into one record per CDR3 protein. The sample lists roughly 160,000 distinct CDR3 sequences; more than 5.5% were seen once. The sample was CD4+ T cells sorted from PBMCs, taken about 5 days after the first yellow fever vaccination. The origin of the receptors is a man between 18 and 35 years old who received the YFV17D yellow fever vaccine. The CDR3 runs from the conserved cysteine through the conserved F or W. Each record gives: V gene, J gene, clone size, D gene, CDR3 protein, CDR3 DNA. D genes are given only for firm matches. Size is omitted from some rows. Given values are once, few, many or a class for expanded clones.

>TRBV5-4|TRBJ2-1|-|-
CASSLLTTVKEQFF
TGTGCCAGCAGCTTATTGACTACGGTGAAGGAGCAGTTCTTC
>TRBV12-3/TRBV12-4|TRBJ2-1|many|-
CASSTGGSYNEQFF
TGTGCCAGCTCGACGGGGGGCAGTTACAATGAGCAGTTCTTC
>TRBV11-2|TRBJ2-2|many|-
CASSRTSSNTGELFF
TGTGCCAGCAGCAGAACTAGCTCTAACACCGGGGAGCTGTTTTTT
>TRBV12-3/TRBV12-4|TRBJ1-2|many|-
CASSLASANYGYTF
TGTGCCAGCAGTTTGGCTTCGGCTAACTATGGCTACACCTTC
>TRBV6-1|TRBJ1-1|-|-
CASSAQGMNTEAFF
TGTGCCAGCAGTGCCCAGGGTATGAACACTGAAGCTTTCTTT
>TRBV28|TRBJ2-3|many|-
CASSFEASTDTQYF
TGTGCCAGCAGTTTCGAGGCTAGCACAGATACGCAGTATTTT
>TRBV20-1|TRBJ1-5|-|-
CSAHPLGGEQPQHF
TGCAGTGCCCACCCGTTAGGCGGGGAACAGCCCCAGCATTTT
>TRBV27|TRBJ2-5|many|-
CASSLSLAVETQYF
TGTGCCAGCAGTTTATCTCTAGCTGTAGAGACCCAGTACTTC
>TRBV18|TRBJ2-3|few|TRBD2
CASSPGLAGGLGTDTQYF
TGTGCCAGCTCACCGGGACTAGCGGGGGGTCTGGGGACAGATACGCAGTATTTT
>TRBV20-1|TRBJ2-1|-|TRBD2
CSAMGLAVDNEQFF
TGCAGTGCTATGGGACTAGCGGTAGACAATGAGCAGTTCTTC
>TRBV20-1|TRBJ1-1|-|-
CSARKGGAEAFF
TGCAGTGCTAGAAAAGGGGGGGCGGAAGCTTTCTTT
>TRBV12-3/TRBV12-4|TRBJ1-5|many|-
CASSLDGRVSNQPQHF
TGTGCCAGCAGTTTAGACGGCAGGGTTAGCAATCAGCCCCAGCATTTT
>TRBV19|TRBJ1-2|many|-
CASSILQGHGYTF
TGTGCCAGTAGTATTTTACAGGGTCATGGCTACACCTTC
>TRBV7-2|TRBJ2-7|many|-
CASSLRPLGDEQYF
TGTGCCAGCAGCTTAAGACCCCTGGGGGACGAGCAGTACTTC
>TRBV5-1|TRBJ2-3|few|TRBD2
CASSPGLANTDTQYF
TGCGCCAGCAGCCCTGGACTAGCGAACACAGATACGCAGTATTTT
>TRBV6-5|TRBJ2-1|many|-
CASSYSKSYFLNEQFF
TGTGCCAGCAGTTACTCGAAGTCTTATTTCCTTAATGAGCAGTTCTTC
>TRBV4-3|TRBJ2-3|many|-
CASSQSPGHSTDTQYF
TGCGCCAGCAGCCAAAGCCCGGGACATAGCACAGATACGCAGTATTTT